These 8 T cell receptor beta chains share one sample of origin, sequenced in a study of cytomegalovirus exposure and HLA in healthy donors. This PCR relied on a set of 60 Vbeta primers and 13 Jbeta primers. Sequenced by immunoSEQ multiplex PCR; TCRdb stores in-frame clones only, minus some. The table shows 130,000 or so clones, with around 74% occurring only once. What was sequenced was PBMCs. The receptor source for this set is a man in his forties or fifties in good health and CMV-seropositive.

The V call is TRBV9, the J call TRBJ2-7, with TRBD1 identical over 8 bases. J lost 7 bases, V lost 7 bases, and 19 bases had no gene match. Germline V gene lookup returns CDR1 SGDLS and CDR2 YYNGEE. The CDR3 runs 16 residues. The CDR3 sequence: CASSHPQGQGPGEQYF. The CDR3 DNA reads TGTGCCAGCTCACACCCCCAAGGACAGGGCCCGGGGGAGCAGTACTTC. The full variable domain, rest sourced from reference TRBV9 and TRBJ2-7, is DSGVTQTPKHLITATGQRVTLRCSPRSGDLSVYWYQQSLDQGLQFLIQYYNGEERAKGNILERFSAQQFPDLHSELNLSSLELGDSALYFCASSHPQGQGPGEQYFGPGTRLTVT.

In its sample, this clone was seen a few times. CDR3 residues: CASNQGVDTEAFF. The CDR3 DNA follows: TGTGCCAGCAACCAGGGGGTGGACACTGAAGCTTTCTTT. The chain combines TRBV5-6 with TRBJ1-1; 7 nucleotides match TRBD1. The CDR3 is made up of 13 amino acids. V dropped 6 bases and J dropped 3; count of bases not matched to a gene: 5. Germline-derived CDR1 and CDR2 are SGHDT and YYEEEE.

CDR3 sequence: CAWSVRGTGSYEQYF. The CDR3 DNA follows: TGTGCCTGGAGTGTTCGTGGGACAGGCTCCTACGAGCAGTACTTC. The V call is TRBV30, the J call TRBJ2-7; 8 bases fit TRBD1. Germline lookup yields CDR1 GTSNPN and CDR2 SVGIG (reference sequence). V was pared by 0 bases and J by 0 bases, with 4 bases of the junction left unmatched. CDR3 length equals 15 residues. Full variable domain (remainder filled in from reference TRBV30 and TRBJ2-7): SQTIHQWPATLVQPVGSPLSLECTVEGTSNPNLYWYRQAAGRGLQLLFYSVGIGQISSEVPQNLSASRPQDRQFILSSKKLLLSDSGFYLCAWSVRGTGSYEQYFGPGTRLTVT.

In this sample, this clone turned up a few times. The chain's CDR3 is CASSTTGPSYEQYF. DNA of the CDR3: TGTGCCAGCAGCACGACAGGGCCCTCCTACGAGCAGTACTTC. This rearrangement joins TRBV28 to TRBJ2-7, with 7 bases that match TRBD1. Germline CDR1 and CDR2: MDHEN and SYDVKM. The CDR3 length is 14 residues. With 6 bases clipped from V and 0 bases from J, the junction kept 5 bases outside the gene matches.

The rearrangement links TRBV6-6 to TRBJ2-2; 10 bases fit TRBD1. Looked up from germline, CDR1 is MNHNY and CDR2 is SVGAGI (reference sequence). The CDR3 is made up of 16 amino acids. The V gene end was trimmed by 4 bases and the J gene end by 6 bases; junction bases not matched to a gene: 8. The CDR3 nucleotides read TGTGCCAGCAGTTTCGGGACAGGGGCCGGCGCCGGGGAGCTGTTTTTT. Protein sequence: CASSFGTGAGAGELFF.

This clone has just a few counts. The chain carries TRBV9 and TRBJ1-1; D is perhaps TRBD1 (6 bases). Germline V lookup: CDR1 SGDLS, CDR2 YYNGEE. The CDR3 length is 13 residues. Trimming shortened V by 0 bases and J by 7 bases, and 10 bases separated the two germline ends. CDR3 amino acids: CASSVDGQNEAFF. The DNA for the CDR3 is TGTGCCAGCAGCGTAGATGGACAGAATGAAGCTTTCTTT.

V usage is TRBV7-8 and J usage is TRBJ2-1; TRBD2 aligns across 9 bases. V trimming: 5 bases; J trimming: 8 bases; junction bases outside the gene matches: 16. The CDR3 spans 17 residues. The germline CDR1 and CDR2 sequences are SGHVS and FQNEAQ. CDR3 sequence reads: CASSPKLGLAGGDEQFF. The CDR3 DNA reads TGTGCCAGCAGCCCGAAACTGGGACTAGCCGGGGGAGATGAGCAGTTCTTC.

As to this clone: Other DNA sequences in the same sample also yield this CDR3. The chain combines TRBV5-1 with TRBJ2-6; tentatively, D is TRBD1 (5 bases). Germline CDR1 reads SGHRS; CDR2 reads YFSETQ. The CDR3 extends over 15 amino acids. Trimming left V 4 bases short and J 0 bases short, with 8 bases between. In DNA, the CDR3 is TGCGCCAGCAGCCGAGACAGCTCTGGGGCCAACGTCCTGACTTTC. Amino acids: CASSRDSSGANVLTF.